The 5 T cell receptor beta chains below were found in one sample sequenced in a study of blood T cell repertoires in COVID-19. Data came from immunoSEQ multiplex PCR; TCRdb stores just in-frame clones and leaves some out. The repertoire holds approximately 90,000 clones, roughly 90% seen once, with roughly a sixth in the top ten. The sample consisted of peripheral blood. The receptors were sampled from a woman older than 75 with acute or convalescent COVID-19.

This chain uses TRBV18 with TRBJ1-2; D is possibly TRBD1 (5 bases). CDR1 and CDR2 from the germline V gene are KGHSH and LQKENI. The CDR3 has 14 residues. V was clipped by 6 bases and J by 0 bases, with 11 bases between them. The CDR3, as DNA: TGTGCCAGCTCTCCAGACAGCGCTAACTATGGCTACACCTTC. It encodes CASSPDSANYGYTF.

This rearrangement joins TRBV5-1 to TRBJ1-6; D call uncertain. V shed 6 bases and J shed 6 bases, with 16 bases lying between them. The CDR3 has 15 amino acids. CDR1 and CDR2 from the germline V gene are SGHRS and YFSETQ. The CDR3 protein is CASTLSTRGNSPLHF. CDR3 bases: TGCGCCAGCACCCTGTCGACCCGGGGTAATTCACCCCTCCACTTT.

V is TRBV11-2 and J is TRBJ2-7, with 11 bases identical to TRBD2. Trimming took 4 bases from V and 3 from J; bases not matched to a gene: 5. The length of the CDR3 is 15 residues. CDR1 and CDR2 (germline): SGHAT, FQNNGV. This chain's CDR3 is CASSSRLAGIYEQYF. The CDR3 bases are TGTGCCAGCAGCTCGCGACTAGCGGGGATCTACGAGCAGTACTTC.

This chain uses TRBV5-6 with TRBJ2-3, with D maybe TRBD2 (6 bases). V dropped 0 bases and J dropped 1 base, with 12 bases sitting between them. CDR3 length: 16 residues. Germline V CDR1 and CDR2: SGHDT, YYEEEE. DNA for the CDR3: TGTGCCAGCAGCTTGGGGCCGGGACTTCGCACAGATACGCAGTATTTT. Translating it yields CASSLGPGLRTDTQYF.

The rearrangement uses TRBV19 and TRBJ2-7; 7 nucleotides agree with TRBD1. The CDR3 is 13 residues long. The V and J ends lost 8 bases and 0 bases, in that order; junction bases with no gene match: 4. Germline CDR1 and CDR2: LNHDA and SQIVND (reference sequence). CDR3: CASRRTGSYEQYF. The CDR3 DNA sequence: TGTGCCAGTCGAAGGACAGGCTCCTACGAGCAGTACTTC.